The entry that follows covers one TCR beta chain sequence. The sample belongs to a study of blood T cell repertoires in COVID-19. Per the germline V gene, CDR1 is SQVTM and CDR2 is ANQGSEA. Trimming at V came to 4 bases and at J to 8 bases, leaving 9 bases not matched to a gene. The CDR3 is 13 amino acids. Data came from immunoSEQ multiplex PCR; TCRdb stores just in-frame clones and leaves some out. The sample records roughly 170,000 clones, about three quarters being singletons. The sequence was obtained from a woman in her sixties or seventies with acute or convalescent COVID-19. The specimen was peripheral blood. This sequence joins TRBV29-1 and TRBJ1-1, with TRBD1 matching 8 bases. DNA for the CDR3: TGCAGCGTTGGGACAGGGATAGGTCGGGAAGCTTTCTTT. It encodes CSVGTGIGREAFF.